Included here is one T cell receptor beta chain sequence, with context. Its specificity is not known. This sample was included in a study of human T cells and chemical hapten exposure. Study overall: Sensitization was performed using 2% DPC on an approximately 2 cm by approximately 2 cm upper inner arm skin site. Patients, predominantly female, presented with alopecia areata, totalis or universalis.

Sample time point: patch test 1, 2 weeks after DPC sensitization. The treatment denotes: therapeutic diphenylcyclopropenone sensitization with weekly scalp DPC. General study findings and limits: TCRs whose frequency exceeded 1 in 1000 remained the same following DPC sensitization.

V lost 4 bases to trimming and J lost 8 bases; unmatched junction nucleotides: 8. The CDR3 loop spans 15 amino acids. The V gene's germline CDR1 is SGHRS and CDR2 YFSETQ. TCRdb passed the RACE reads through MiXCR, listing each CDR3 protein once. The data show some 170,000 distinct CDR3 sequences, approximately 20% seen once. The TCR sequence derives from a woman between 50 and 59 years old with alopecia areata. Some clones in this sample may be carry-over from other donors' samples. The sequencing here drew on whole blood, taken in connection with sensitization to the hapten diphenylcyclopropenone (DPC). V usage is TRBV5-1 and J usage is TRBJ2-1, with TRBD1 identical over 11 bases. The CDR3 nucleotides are TGCGCCAGCAGCCTCCGGACAGGGGGCGGCCATGAGCAGTTCTTC. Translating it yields CASSLRTGGGHEQFF.